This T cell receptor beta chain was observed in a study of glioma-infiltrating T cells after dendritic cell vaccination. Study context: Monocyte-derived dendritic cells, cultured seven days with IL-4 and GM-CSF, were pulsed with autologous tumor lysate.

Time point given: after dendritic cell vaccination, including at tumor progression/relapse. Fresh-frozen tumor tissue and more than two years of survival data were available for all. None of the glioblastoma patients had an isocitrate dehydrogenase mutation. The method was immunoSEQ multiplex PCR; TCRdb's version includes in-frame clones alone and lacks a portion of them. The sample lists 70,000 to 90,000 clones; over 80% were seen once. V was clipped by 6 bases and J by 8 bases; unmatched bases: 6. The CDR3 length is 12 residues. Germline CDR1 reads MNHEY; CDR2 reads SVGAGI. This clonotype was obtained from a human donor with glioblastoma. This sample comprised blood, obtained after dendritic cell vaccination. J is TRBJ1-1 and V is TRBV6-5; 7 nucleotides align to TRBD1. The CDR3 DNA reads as TGTGCCAGCAGCCGACAGGGAATAGAAGCTTTCTTT. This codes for CASSRQGIEAFF.